One sample yielded the 18 T cell receptor beta chains listed below, sequenced in a study of blood T cell repertoires in COVID-19. Method: immunoSEQ multiplex PCR; TCRdb's copy keeps in-frame clones and lacks some. The top ten clones hold about 1.6% of a sample with more than 200,000 clones, approximately 86% of them seen once. Sequencing input: PBMCs or T cells enriched from blood (not recorded which). The receptors stem from a woman in her 50s who had recovered from COVID-19.

This chain joins TRBV10-3 and TRBJ1-2, with TRBD1 matching over 7 bases. Germline V CDR1 and CDR2: ENHRY, SYGVKD. J was trimmed by 5 bases and V by 4 bases; bases with no gene match: 4. The CDR3 has 13 residues. The CDR3 DNA reads TGTGCCATCAGTGCCGGGACAGAGTATGGCTACACCTTC. Protein: CAISAGTEYGYTF.

The genes are TRBV9 and TRBJ2-3; 7 bases fit TRBD2. Germline V gives CDR1 SGDLS, CDR2 YYNGEE. With V trimmed by 3 bases and J by 6 bases, 10 bases remained unmatched. This CDR3 has 15 amino acids. Written as DNA, the CDR3 is TGTGCCAGCAGCGGCCGGGACTACCCGAGTGATACGCAGTATTTT. Translated: CASSGRDYPSDTQYF.

In its sample, this clone was seen once. The chain has TRBV6-5 and TRBJ2-3; 10 nucleotides line up with TRBD2. The CDR3 covers 15 residues. The ends lost 8 bases at V and 0 bases at J; junction bases unmatched: 5. The germline V gene encodes CDR1 MNHEY and CDR2 SVGAGI. CDR3 amino acids: CASLILAGSTDTQYF. As DNA, the CDR3 is TGTGCCAGCCTGATACTAGCGGGAAGCACAGATACGCAGTATTTT.

This chain links TRBV6-4 with TRBJ1-2; 7 bases are a match to TRBD1. This CDR3 contains 16 residues. J lost 4 bases, V lost 0 bases, and 8 bases had no gene match. Germline CDR1 is MRHNA and CDR2 is SNTAGT. The CDR3 protein is CASSDSKRDSPYGYTF. In DNA, the CDR3 is TGTGCCAGCAGTGACTCCAAACGGGACAGCCCCTATGGCTACACCTTC.

About this clone itself: The junction departs from the called germline gene at one end, perhaps through a read error. Other DNA sequences in this specimen translate into the identical CDR3. The rearrangement joins TRBV20-1 to TRBJ2-7; D might be TRBD2 (5 bases). Looked up from germline, CDR1 is DFQATT and CDR2 is SNEGSKA (reference sequence). The CDR3 runs to 12 residues. The CDR3 bases are TGCAGTGCTAGTGGGGAGTCCTACGAGCAATACTTC. Amino acid sequence: CSASGESYEQYF.

V usage is TRBV7-2 and J usage is TRBJ2-1; 11 bases align to TRBD1. V was clipped by 4 bases and J by 6 bases; unmatched bases: 5. The CDR3 spans 15 residues. Germline CDR1 is SGHTA and CDR2 is FQGNSA. CDR3 protein: CASSSWDRGSNEQFF. The CDR3 bases are TGTGCCAGCAGCTCTTGGGACAGGGGGAGCAATGAGCAGTTCTTC. The variable domain in full, with the rest retrieved from reference TRBV7-2 and TRBJ2-1, is GAGVSQSPSNKVTEKGKDVELRCDPISGHTALYWYRQSLGQGLEFLIYFQGNSAPDKSGLPSDRFSAERTGGSVSTLTIQRTQQEDSAVYLCASSSWDRGSNEQFFGPGTRLTVL.

J is TRBJ2-1 and V is TRBV27, with D perhaps TRBD2 (6 bases). Germline lookup yields CDR1 MNHEY and CDR2 SMNVEV (reference sequence). CDR3 length: 19 amino acids. V lost 2 bases and J 4 bases, leaving 24 bases between the germline ends. DNA for the CDR3: TGTGCCAGCAGTTTACGAACCCACGGGGGTTGGTCGGAATACAATGAGCAGTTCTTC. Translating gives CASSLRTHGGWSEYNEQFF.

V gene TRBV6-2 or TRBV6-3 combines with J gene TRBJ2-3, with 9 nucleotides matching TRBD2. The CDR3 has 14 residues. Germline values: CDR1 MNHEY, CDR2 SVGEGT. V lost 6 bases and J lost 6; bases outside the gene matches: 7. The CDR3 sequence is CASSLAGWRDTQYF. CDR3 in DNA: TGTGCCAGCAGCCTAGCGGGATGGAGGGATACGCAGTATTTT.

The CDR3 DNA reads TGTGCCAGCAGTCCCGGGACAGGTTATGGCTACACCTTC. Its protein is CASSPGTGYGYTF. The genes are TRBV28 and TRBJ1-2, with TRBD1 matching 8 bases. Per the germline V gene, CDR1 is MDHEN and CDR2 is SYDVKM. This CDR3 has 13 amino acids. V gave up 5 bases and J gave up 5 bases; unmatched junction bases: 4.

The V call is TRBV2, the J call TRBJ1-3; D gene unclear. The ends were cut back, 7 bases at V and 2 bases at J, with 15 bases in the middle. There are 15 residues in the CDR3. Germline values: CDR1 SNHLY, CDR2 FYNNEI. DNA of the CDR3: TGTGCCAGCATTATCGAGAGGTTAACTGGAAACACCATATATTTT. It yields the protein CASIIERLTGNTIYF.

The J gene is TRBJ1-6, the V gene TRBV4-1; 7 nucleotides align to TRBD1. This CDR3 contains 20 residues. The germline CDR1 and CDR2 sequences are MGHRA and YSYEKL. The junction had 13 bases not matched to a gene; V was cut back by 2 bases and J by 0 bases. The CDR3 DNA is TGCGCCAGCAGCCAAACAGATTGGACAGGATTGAGCTCCTATAATTCACCCCTCCACTTT. Residues: CASSQTDWTGLSSYNSPLHF.

V usage is TRBV29-1 and J usage is TRBJ2-3, with 7 positions matching TRBD2. CDR3 length: 15 residues. CDR1 and CDR2 (germline): SQVTM, ANQGSEA. V dropped 0 bases and J dropped 2; count of bases not matched to a gene: 5. CDR3 coding DNA: TGCAGCGTTGAAGACGATCGGGACTACACAGATACGCAGTATTTT. Its translation: CSVEDDRDYTDTQYF.

The chain has TRBV2 and TRBJ2-7; 7 positions agree with TRBD2. This CDR3 contains 14 residues. Trimming removed 7 bases from V and 2 bases from J; junction bases left unmatched: 8. Per germline, CDR1 SNHLY and CDR2 FYNNEI. In DNA, the CDR3 is TGTGCCAGCAAGTCGGCTAGCGGCACCTACGAGCAGTACTTC. Its translation is CASKSASGTYEQYF.

The rearrangement joins TRBV10-3 to TRBJ1-1; TRBD1 might be the D (6 bases). The V end was cut by 6 bases, the J end by 7 bases, with 9 bases between. The CDR3 is 11 residues long. Germline values: CDR1 ENHRY, CDR2 SYGVKD. This CDR3 is CAIRQDSEAFF. As DNA, the CDR3 is TGTGCCATCAGGCAGGACAGTGAAGCTTTCTTT.

J is TRBJ1-2 and V is TRBV6-5; TRBD1 matches at 8 bases. Germline V gives CDR1 MNHEY, CDR2 SVGAGI. The CDR3 runs to 14 residues. With V trimmed by 7 bases and J by 1 base, 5 bases remained unmatched. CDR3 coding DNA: TGTGCCAGCACAATGACAGGGGTTAACTATGGCTACACCTTC. Translating it yields CASTMTGVNYGYTF.

This sequence joins TRBV3-1 (or the pseudogene TRBV3-2) and TRBJ2-7, with TRBD2 identical over 12 bases. The CDR3 is 16 residues long. Germline V gene data show CDR1 as LGHDT and CDR2 as YNNKEL (reference sequence). The junction had 5 bases not matched to a gene; V was cut back by 0 bases and J by 5 bases. CDR3 in DNA: TGTGCCAGCAGCCAAGAAAGACTAGCGGGAGCCCACGAGCAGTACTTC. Translation gives CASSQERLAGAHEQYF.

This chain links TRBV5-6 with TRBJ1-5, with unresolved D. From germline, CDR1 is SGHDT and CDR2 YYEEEE. The CDR3 consists of 16 residues. V lost 2 bases and J lost 0, with 12 bases in between. The CDR3 loop reads CASSFARLGSNQPQHF. The CDR3 region has the DNA TGTGCCAGCAGCTTTGCCAGACTGGGTAGCAATCAGCCCCAGCATTTT. The variable domain in full, completed from reference TRBV5-6 and TRBJ1-5, reads DAGVTQSPTHLIKTRGQQVTLRCSPKSGHDTVSWYQQALGQGPQFIFQYYEEEERQRGNFPDRFSGHQFPNYSSELNVNALLLGDSALYLCASSFARLGSNQPQHFGDGTRLSIL.

The chain has TRBV7-8 and TRBJ2-1, with 12 bases matching TRBD2. The CDR3 spans 16 residues. Germline CDR1 is SGHVS and CDR2 is FQNEAQ. V gave up 5 bases and J gave up 6 bases; unmatched junction bases: 8. The CDR3 bases are TGTGCCAGCAGCCGAGGAGCGGGACTAGCGGGCAATGAGCAGTTCTTC. Protein product: CASSRGAGLAGNEQFF.